The rows below give T cell receptor beta chains drawn from one sample of a study of blood T cells in healthy people across ages. TCRdb passed the 5' RACE reads through MiXCR, listing each CDR3 protein once. This sample has fewer than 900,000 distinct CDR3 sequences; about 42% occur once, and the top ten carry less than 25%. Sequenced: blood. The receptors originated from a woman aged 60-75 years in good health. The CDR3 runs from the conserved cysteine through the conserved F or W. The D gene is left open where the match is weak. Expanded clones get a size class; other rows say once, few or many, or leave the size out.

v_call	cdr3_length	j_call	clone_size	d_call	cdr3_nt	cdr3_aa
TRBV7-9	15	TRBJ2-1	.	.	TGTGCCAGCAGCCTACAGGGTACTATAGTTGATGAGCAGTTCTTC	CASSLQGTIVDEQFF
TRBV4-2	17	TRBJ2-2	once	TRBD2	TGTGCCAGCAGCCGACAGACTAGCGGGAGCCCCACCGGGGAGCTGTTTTTT	CASSRQTSGSPTGELFF
TRBV4-2	17	TRBJ2-1	.	.	TGTGCCAGCAGCCAAGGGTCTCTAAGACTGGACTACAATGAGCAGTTCTTC	CASSQGSLRLDYNEQFF
TRBV20-1	13	TRBJ2-7	.	.	TGCAGTGCTAGCTCTAGCTACTCCTACGAGCAGTATTTC	CSASSSYSYEQYF
TRBV20-1	14	TRBJ2-7	.	TRBD1	TGCAGTGCTTTTACCGGGACAGGGGCCTACGAGCAGTACTTC	CSAFTGTGAYEQYF
TRBV20-1	17	TRBJ2-3	many	TRBD2	TGCAGTGCTAGAGACGGGCTAGCGGGGGGTTCAGGAGATACGCAGTATTTT	CSARDGLAGGSGDTQYF
TRBV12-3/TRBV12-4	15	TRBJ2-1	few	TRBD2	TGTGCCAGCAGTAAAACTAGCGGGGGTTACAATGAGCAGTTCTTC	CASSKTSGGYNEQFF
TRBV28	13	TRBJ2-7	many	.	TGTGCCAGCATGATCGGGAGAGCTTACGAGCAGTACTTC	CASMIGRAYEQYF
TRBV20-1	16	TRBJ2-3	once	TRBD2	TGCAGTGCTAGAGATCTGCTAGCGGGGAAACCAGATACGCAGTATTTT	CSARDLLAGKPDTQYF
TRBV3-1	12	TRBJ2-5	many	.	TGTGCCAGCAGCCAAGAATTGGAGACCCAGTACTTC	CASSQELETQYF
TRBV28	13	TRBJ2-3	.	.	TGTGCCAGCAGTCCCTCCTTGGCAGATACGCAGTATTTT	CASSPSLADTQYF
TRBV7-2	14	TRBJ2-1	.	TRBD2	TGTGCCAGCAGCCCCAGGCGGGGGAACAATGAGCAGTTCTTC	CASSPRRGNNEQFF
TRBV6-1	16	TRBJ2-5	few	.	TGTGCCAGCAGTGGGACCGGCTTAGGGCCACAAGAGACCCAGTACTTC	CASSGTGLGPQETQYF
TRBV20-1	15	TRBJ2-3	few	.	TGCAGTGCTAGAGATGTCGCGGGAAGCACAGATACGCAGTATTTT	CSARDVAGSTDTQYF
TRBV7-7	14	TRBJ2-5	many	.	TGTGCTAGCAGCTTAGAGCCTACTAGAGAGACCCAGTACTTC	CASSLEPTRETQYF
TRBV14	15	TRBJ1-1	.	.	TGTGCCAGCAGCCAAAACACAGGGATGAGCACTGAAGCTTTCTTT	CASSQNTGMSTEAFF
TRBV4-3	17	TRBJ2-3	.	.	TGCGCCAGCAGCCAAGGTCCCGGATGGCAATCCACAGATACGCAGTATTTT	CASSQGPGWQSTDTQYF
TRBV20-1	14	TRBJ2-7	.	.	TGCAGTGCTAGTCTCGGGACTTGGGAATACGAGCAGTACTTC	CSASLGTWEYEQYF
TRBV6-2/TRBV6-3	14	TRBJ2-5	.	.	TGTGCCAGCAGTTACGTCTTTTCTGGCGAGACCCAGTACTTC	CASSYVFSGETQYF
TRBV7-7	16	TRBJ2-5	.	.	TGTGCCAGCAGTCCAGGCTTGCCGACTCTACAAGAGACCCAGTACTTC	CASSPGLPTLQETQYF
TRBV20-1	15	TRBJ1-4	few	.	TGCAGTGCTAGAGATACCGGACGGACAAATGAAAAACTGTTTTTT	CSARDTGRTNEKLFF
TRBV28	15	TRBJ1-4	.	TRBD1	TGTGCCAGCAGTTTGCCCACAGGGGACGGCGAAAAACTGTTTTTT	CASSLPTGDGEKLFF